These 2 T cell receptor beta chains were sequenced from one sample in a study of blood T cell repertoires in COVID-19. Assay used: immunoSEQ multiplex PCR; TCRdb lists only in-frame clones, some missing. The table has roughly 230,000 clones, about 83% seen once. Sequencing was performed on peripheral blood. These receptors all come from a woman between 50 and 59 years old with acute or convalescent COVID-19.

The chain has TRBV7-2 and TRBJ2-1; D is unclear. Trimming took 2 bases from V and 0 from J, leaving 8 bases between them. This CDR3 has 15 amino acids. Germline assignment: CDR1 SGHTA and CDR2 FQGNSA. The CDR3 sequence is CASSLYWSSYNEQFF. In DNA, the CDR3 is TGTGCCAGCAGCTTATACTGGAGCTCCTACAATGAGCAGTTCTTC.

The CDR3 sequence is CASSEGGPGTEAFF. As DNA, the CDR3 is TGTGCCAGCAGTGAAGGGGGGCCGGGGACTGAAGCTTTCTTT. The V gene is TRBV2, the J gene TRBJ1-1; TRBD1 might be the D (6 bases). V was trimmed by 1 base and J by 5 bases, leaving 11 bases between them. This CDR3 has 14 amino acids. CDR1 and CDR2 (germline): SNHLY, FYNNEI.